The 9 T cell receptor beta chains below come from one sample, sequenced in a study of cytomegalovirus exposure and HLA in healthy donors. PCR employed 60 Vbeta and 13 Jbeta primers. Method: immunoSEQ multiplex PCR; TCRdb's copy keeps in-frame clones and lacks some. The sample yields around 91,000 clones, around 67% seen once. Specimen: PBMCs. The source is a human donor in good health.

The J gene is TRBJ1-6, the V gene TRBV7-2; perhaps TRBD1 as D (6 bases). Germline V CDR1 and CDR2: SGHTA, FQGNSA. The CDR3 extends over 14 amino acids. Trimming removed 4 bases at V and 2 bases at J, with 6 bases between. The CDR3 bases are TGTGCCAGCAGCTGGACAGCCTATAATTCACCCCTCCACTTT. The encoded protein is CASSWTAYNSPLHF.

Of note for this clone: At one end the junction does not follow the germline gene, possibly because of a read error. The chain couples TRBV15 to TRBJ1-2, with D possibly matching TRBD1 (5 bases). CDR3 length equals 13 residues. The germline CDR1 and CDR2 sequences are LNHNV and YYDKDF (reference sequence). DNA for the CDR3: TGTGCCACCAGTAGAGCTCAGGGATTTGGCTACACCTTC. It translates to CATSRAQGFGYTF.

This chain links TRBV5-1 with TRBJ1-2; TRBD1 matches 8 bases. The germline V gene encodes CDR1 SGHRS and CDR2 YFSETQ. The CDR3 totals 20 residues. Losses at the gene ends were 0 bases for V and 5 bases for J; bases not matched to a gene: 21. Here the CDR3 DNA reads TGCGCCAGCAGCTTGGGGGGAACCGGACAGGGTCGGACTACGGGGTATGGCTACACCTTC. Translating it yields CASSLGGTGQGRTTGYGYTF.

V gene TRBV5-6 combines with J gene TRBJ2-7, with TRBD2 as a possible D gene (7 bases). Trimming stripped 4 bases from V and 2 bases from J, with 19 bases between. This CDR3 has 16 residues. Germline V gene lookup returns CDR1 SGHDT and CDR2 YYEEEE. CDR3 protein: CASSRSWGGGTYEQYF. In DNA, the CDR3 is TGTGCCAGCAGCCGCTCTTGGGGCGGGGGCACCTACGAGCAGTACTTC.

The J gene is TRBJ1-4, the V gene TRBV6-6; the D gene is possibly TRBD1 (5 bases). This CDR3 has 14 residues. The V gene's germline CDR1 is MNHNY and CDR2 SVGAGI (reference sequence). Trimming shortened V by 4 bases and J by 6 bases, and 12 bases separated the two germline ends. CDR3 nucleotide sequence: TGTGCCAGCAGTTTGGGGACGGGGGATGAAAAACTGTTTTTT. It yields the protein CASSLGTGDEKLFF.

The genes are TRBV11-3 and TRBJ2-5; 10 bases fit TRBD2. V gave up 1 base and J gave up 2 bases; unmatched junction bases: 4. The germline V gene has CDR1 SGHNT and CDR2 YENEEA. This CDR3 contains 16 residues. As DNA, the CDR3 is TGTGCCAGCAGCTTAGGGGGGACTAGCGTACAAGAGACCCAGTACTTC. Amino acid sequence: CASSLGGTSVQETQYF.

The V and J genes are TRBV5-1 and TRBJ2-7; tentatively, D is TRBD1 (5 bases). Trimming stripped 4 bases from V and 3 bases from J, with 8 bases between. Germline assignment: CDR1 SGHRS and CDR2 YFSETQ. The CDR3 is 12 residues long. Here the CDR3 reads CASSLRDYEQYF. CDR3 DNA sequence: TGCGCCAGCAGCCTCAGGGACTACGAGCAGTACTTC.

This clone was recorded a few times. This chain joins TRBV6-1 and TRBJ2-3; weak D call: TRBD1 (5 bases). The germline V and J ends were trimmed by 5 bases and 2 bases, with 14 bases remaining between them. This CDR3 contains 15 residues. CDR1 is MNHNS, CDR2 SASEGT, per germline. CDR3 region: CASSRQSSNTDTQYF. Here the CDR3 DNA reads TGTGCCAGCAGTCGACAGTCCTCTAACACAGATACGCAGTATTTT.

The chain employs TRBV7-3 and TRBJ2-7; D perhaps matches TRBD2 (5 bases). CDR1 and CDR2 (germline): SGHTA, FQGTGA. The CDR3 spans 13 residues. Trimming stripped 5 bases from V and 3 bases from J, with 11 bases between. The CDR3 nucleotides are TGTGCCAGCAGCCTAGGACTGAACTACGAGCAGTACTTC. Translated, it gives CASSLGLNYEQYF.